The 2 T cell receptor beta chains below come from one sample, sequenced in a study of vaccination effects on CD4 cells after COVID-19. The data were produced by immunoSEQ multiplex PCR, yet TCRdb's version contains in-frame clones alone and is incomplete. The data show approximately 50,000 clones, 79% seen once. Under the ViraFEST assay, PBMC were stimulated with viral peptide pools so that antigen-specific CD4+ T cells expanded. Sequencing was performed afterwards. The culture ran for roughly ten days before CD4+ T cells were isolated. Each vaccine recipient was nucleocapsid antibody negative and had no prior SARS-CoV-2 infection. The antigens of these receptors remain unknown. The sequencing used CD4+ T cells from PBMCs cultured with HCoV-OC43 spike peptides, collected before COVID-19 vaccination. Stated subset: HCoV-OC43 spike overlapping peptide pool stimulation. The source is a human donor who received a COVID-19 vaccine.

The chain joins TRBV28 to TRBJ1-2, with D unresolved. The CDR3 runs 11 residues. CDR1 is MDHEN, CDR2 SYDVKM, per germline. Trimming pared 4 bases from V and 2 bases from J, leaving 2 bases between. CDR3 nucleotides: TGTGCCAGCAGTTCGAACTATGGCTACACCTTC. Translation: CASSSNYGYTF.

Turning to this clone: One end of the junction does not line up with germline, which may come from a read error. This chain joins TRBV19 and TRBJ1-2, with D possibly matching TRBD1 (6 bases). The CDR3 length is 12 residues. Germline values: CDR1 LNHDA, CDR2 SQIVND (reference sequence). In nucleotides, the CDR3 is TGTGCCAGTGGTATGGGGGGCAGTGGCTACACCTTC. It specifies CASGMGGSGYTF.